The 29 T cell receptor beta chains in this list originate from one sample, sequenced in a study of T cell responses to AZD1222 COVID-19 vaccine. Libraries were prepared by immunoSEQ multiplex PCR; TCRdb keeps only in-frame clonotypes and omits some of them. This sample has 130,000 or so clones, with 80% to 90% found just once. The sequencing used peripheral blood, collected on day 0 of AZD1222 vaccination. The receptors shown here come from an adult in good health.

The J gene is TRBJ1-3, the V gene TRBV16; weak D call: TRBD1 (6 bases). CDR1 is KGHSY and CDR2 is FQNENV in the germline V gene. The germline V and J ends were trimmed by 2 bases and 2 bases, with 13 bases remaining between them. CDR3 length: 16 residues. The CDR3 nucleotides are TGTGCCAGCAGCCAACCAATGACAGGTGCTGGAAACACCATATATTTT. Translated, it gives CASSQPMTGAGNTIYF.

The rearrangement joins TRBV6-1 to TRBJ2-7; TRBD2 agrees at 8 bases. In germline, CDR1 is MNHNS, CDR2 SASEGT. The CDR3 runs 17 residues. J gave up 1 base and V 1 base, and 9 bases lay outside the gene matches. The CDR3 DNA is TGTGCCAGCAGTGAAGGAATAGCGGGGCAACCTTCCTACGAGCAGTACTTC. This sequence encodes CASSEGIAGQPSYEQYF.

This clone has just a few counts. The chain carries TRBV2 and TRBJ1-4; tentative D call: TRBD1 (6 bases). The CDR3 runs 13 residues. Germline CDR1 and CDR2: SNHLY and FYNNEI. Trimming removed 8 bases from V and 7 bases from J, with 14 bases in between. Here the CDR3 reads CASLRQVGEKLFF. In DNA form, the CDR3 reads TGTGCCAGCCTGCGACAGGTCGGTGAAAAACTGTTTTTT. Full variable domain (missing parts from reference TRBV2 and TRBJ1-4): EPEVTQTPSHQVTQMGQEVILRCVPISNHLYFYWYRQILGQKVEFLVSFYNNEISEKSEIFDDQFSVERPDGSNFTLKIRSTKLEDSAMYFCASLRQVGEKLFFGSGTQLSVL.

The chain recombines TRBV7-9 with TRBJ2-7; 11 bases fit TRBD2. Germline assignment: CDR1 SEHNR and CDR2 FQNEAQ (reference sequence). J gave up 7 bases and V 4 bases, and 6 bases lay outside the gene matches. CDR3 size: 14 residues. The CDR3 reads CASSYSGGAEEQYF. DNA for the CDR3: TGTGCCAGCAGCTATAGCGGGGGGGCCGAAGAGCAGTACTTC.

V gene TRBV28 combines with J gene TRBJ2-2; 9 bases are shared with TRBD2. Germline V gene data show CDR1 as MDHEN and CDR2 as SYDVKM. This CDR3 has 16 residues. V shed 6 bases, J shed 4 bases, and the junction held 9 bases outside the gene matches. CDR3 amino acids: CASSIPSGDGTGELFF. As DNA, the CDR3 is TGTGCCAGCAGCATCCCTAGCGGGGATGGCACCGGGGAGCTGTTTTTT.

The genes are TRBV7-8 and TRBJ2-5, with 9 nucleotides matching TRBD1. The CDR3 is 14 residues long. Germline CDR1 SGHVS, CDR2 FQNEAQ. V gave up 5 bases and J gave up 4 bases; unmatched junction bases: 5. The CDR3 sequence: CASSRGQGGETQYF. The CDR3 DNA sequence: TGTGCCAGCAGCAGGGGACAGGGAGGAGAGACCCAGTACTTC.

The genes are TRBV28 and TRBJ1-4; the match to TRBD1 covers 10 bases. From germline, CDR1 is MDHEN and CDR2 SYDVKM. The V segment lost 3 bases and the J segment 7 bases; nucleotides outside the gene matches: 11. The CDR3 covers 17 residues. The CDR3, as DNA: TGTGCCAGCAGTTTTACCGGGACAGGGGAAACGGGTGAAAAACTGTTTTTT. As protein: CASSFTGTGETGEKLFF.

Here the CDR3 reads CASSRTGINNEQFF. For the CDR3, the DNA is TGTGCCAGCTCCCGGACCGGGATAAACAATGAGCAGTTCTTC. The rearrangement joins TRBV18 to TRBJ2-1; a possible D gene is TRBD2 (5 bases). This CDR3 is 14 amino acids long. Germline values: CDR1 KGHSH, CDR2 LQKENI. Trimming cost V 6 bases and J 5 bases, with 14 bases left between them.

As to this clone: The same CDR3 is also encoded by other DNA sequences in this sample. The chain uses TRBV4-2 and TRBJ2-3, with D perhaps TRBD2 (6 bases). V was clipped by 1 base and J by 1 base, with 9 bases between them. Germline V gene lookup returns CDR1 LGHNA and CDR2 YNFKEQ. The CDR3 totals 15 residues. The CDR3 bases are TGTGCCAGCAGCCAAGCGCGGGGAGGCACAGATACGCAGTATTTT. Residues: CASSQARGGTDTQYF.

The V gene is TRBV2, the J gene TRBJ2-2; 8 bases map to TRBD1. The CDR3 runs 15 residues. Trimming cost V 8 bases and J 5 bases; bases outside gene matches: 10. Germline assignment: CDR1 SNHLY and CDR2 FYNNEI. This CDR3 is CASELQGAQTGELFF. The DNA for the CDR3 is TGTGCCAGCGAACTCCAGGGGGCCCAAACCGGGGAGCTGTTTTTT.

A single count supports this clone. The chain employs TRBV30 and TRBJ1-2; no definite D call. The CDR3 extends over 12 amino acids. From germline, CDR1 is GTSNPN and CDR2 SVGIG (reference sequence). V shed 1 base and J shed 8 bases, with 11 bases lying between them. The CDR3 loop is CAWSEQSLGYTF. Written as DNA, the CDR3 is TGTGCCTGGAGTGAACAGTCCTTGGGCTACACCTTC.

J is TRBJ2-7 and V is TRBV19, with a tentative D call TRBD1 (5 bases). Looked up from germline, CDR1 is LNHDA and CDR2 is SQIVND (reference sequence). The ends were cut back, 5 bases at V and 5 bases at J, with 13 bases in the middle. This CDR3 spans 13 amino acids. CDR3 amino acids: CASSWTRGNEQYF. The CDR3 DNA is TGTGCCAGTAGTTGGACACGAGGCAACGAGCAGTACTTC.

The chain couples TRBV11-2 to TRBJ2-7; D is possibly TRBD1 (6 bases). From germline, CDR1 is SGHAT and CDR2 FQNNGV. The V end was cut by 5 bases, the J end by 2 bases, with 16 bases between. This CDR3 region has 15 residues. The CDR3 nucleotides are TGTGCCAGCAGCGCCTTTGAGGGGGTCACCTACGAGCAGTACTTC. Translation: CASSAFEGVTYEQYF. Supplemented by reference TRBV11-2 and TRBJ2-7, the full variable domain reads EAGVAQSPRYKIIEKRQSVAFWCNPISGHATLYWYQQILGQGPKLLIQFQNNGVVDDSQLPKDRFSAERLKGVDSTLKIQPAKLEDSAVYLCASSAFEGVTYEQYFGPGTRLTVT.

This chain uses TRBV2 with TRBJ1-6; 10 nucleotides align to TRBD1. The J segment lost 6 bases and the V segment lost 6 bases, leaving 5 bases of the junction unmatched. CDR3 length: 15 amino acids. Germline V gives CDR1 SNHLY, CDR2 FYNNEI. For the CDR3, the DNA is TGTGCCAGCAGAGTACGGACAGGGGGTAATTCACCCCTCCACTTT. Its translation: CASRVRTGGNSPLHF.

For the CDR3, the DNA is TGTGCCAGCAGCGCCCATCTGGGGAGGGCCGTAGCCGGGGAGCTGTTTTTT. It specifies CASSAHLGRAVAGELFF. This chain joins TRBV9 and TRBJ2-2; 7 nucleotides line up with TRBD2. The ends lost 3 bases at V and 6 bases at J; junction bases unmatched: 14. Germline values: CDR1 SGDLS, CDR2 YYNGEE. This CDR3 comprises 17 residues.

The rearrangement uses TRBV19 and TRBJ2-3, with 10 bases lining up with TRBD2. The CDR3 loop spans 17 amino acids. V shed 4 bases and J 5 bases; nucleotides not matched to a gene: 12. Germline V CDR1 and CDR2: LNHDA, SQIVND (reference sequence). CDR3 nucleotide sequence: TGTGCCAGTAGTACGGGGAGCGGGAGGGCTACCCGAGATACGCAGTATTTT. This translates into CASSTGSGRATRDTQYF.

This sequence joins TRBV5-1 and TRBJ2-7; 10 bases are a match to TRBD2. This CDR3 contains 15 residues. Trimming cost V 2 bases and J 0 bases; bases outside gene matches: 2. Per the germline V gene, CDR1 is SGHRS and CDR2 is YFSETQ. CDR3 in DNA: TGCGCCAGCAGCTTTGCTAGCGGGAGCTCCTACGAGCAGTACTTC. It encodes CASSFASGSSYEQYF.

The rearrangement joins TRBV4-2 to TRBJ2-1, with 7 bases fitting TRBD1. Germline loops: CDR1 LGHNA, CDR2 YNFKEQ. Trimming removed 0 bases from V and 2 bases from J; junction bases left unmatched: 1. This CDR3 is 15 amino acids long. CDR3 in amino acids: CASSQEQGPYNEQFF. Written as DNA, the CDR3 is TGTGCCAGCAGCCAAGAACAGGGGCCCTACAATGAGCAGTTCTTC.

J is TRBJ2-2 and V is TRBV29-1; 9 bases map to TRBD1. With V trimmed by 7 bases and J by 2 bases, 5 bases remained unmatched. Germline V gene lookup returns CDR1 SQVTM and CDR2 ANQGSEA. CDR3 length: 14 residues. CDR3 DNA: TGCAGCGGTACGGGACAGGGTAACACCGGGGAGCTGTTTTTT. Translation: CSGTGQGNTGELFF.

The V gene is TRBV6-6, the J gene TRBJ1-2; 8 nucleotides align to TRBD1. CDR1 and CDR2 (germline): MNHNY, SVGAGI (reference sequence). The V and J ends lost 0 bases and 5 bases, in that order; junction bases with no gene match: 2. The CDR3 extends over 14 amino acids. As DNA, the CDR3 is TGTGCCAGCAGTTACTCGGGACAGGATTATGGCTACACCTTC. Translation gives CASSYSGQDYGYTF.

V is TRBV4-2 and J is TRBJ1-3; D remains unclear. Germline CDR1 is LGHNA and CDR2 is YNFKEQ. The ends were cut back, 0 bases at V and 2 bases at J, with 8 bases in the middle. The CDR3 extends over 15 amino acids. The CDR3 spells CASSQDRQTGNTIYF. CDR3 nucleotides: TGTGCCAGCAGCCAAGATCGTCAGACTGGAAACACCATATATTTT.

The J gene is TRBJ2-7, the V gene TRBV5-4; a weak D match, TRBD2 (5 bases). CDR3 length: 13 residues. Trimming shortened V by 4 bases and J by 6 bases, and 14 bases separated the two germline ends. Germline assignment: CDR1 SGHNT and CDR2 YYREEE (reference sequence). The CDR3 is CASSNVPRGEQYF. The CDR3 coding sequence is TGTGCCAGCAGCAACGTGCCTCGGGGCGAGCAGTACTTC.

Details on this clone: Compared with germline, one end of the junction differs, possibly owing to a read error. The rearrangement joins TRBV7-7 to TRBJ2-7, with 14 positions matching TRBD2. The CDR3 has 17 amino acids. Germline V gene sequence: CDR1 SSHAT, CDR2 FNYEAQ (reference sequence). The CDR3 spells CASSPGTSGSEGLEQYF. The CDR3 DNA reads as TGTGCTAGCAGCCCCGGGACTAGCGGGAGTGAGGGTCTCGAGCAGTACTTC.

J is TRBJ1-5 and V is TRBV7-8; 12 nucleotides match TRBD1. V shed 0 bases, J shed 1 base, and the junction held 7 bases outside the gene matches. This CDR3 is built from 19 residues. Germline CDR1 reads SGHVS; CDR2 reads FQNEAQ. The CDR3 loop reads CASSLAPGQGAGSNQPQHF. The CDR3 DNA follows: TGTGCCAGCAGCTTAGCGCCGGGACAGGGGGCAGGGAGCAATCAGCCCCAGCATTTT. The entire variable domain, with the rest obtained from reference TRBV7-8 and TRBJ1-5, is as follows: GAGVSQSPRYKVAKRGQDVALRCDPISGHVSLFWYQQALGQGPEFLTYFQNEAQLDKSGLPSDRFFAERPEGSVSTLKIQRTQQEDSAVYLCASSLAPGQGAGSNQPQHFGDGTRLSIL.

The genes are TRBV12-2 and TRBJ2-7; the table's TRBD2 call for D was not verified on the DNA. TRBV12-2 is classified as a pseudogene. The CDR3 spans 16 residues. The CDR3 DNA reads as TGTGCAAGTCGCCGTTTAAGCGGGAGCCGTTCCTACGAGCAGTACTTC. Translating it yields CASRRLSGSRSYEQYF.

This chain connects TRBV18 to TRBJ1-2, with D perhaps matching TRBD1 (5 bases). The V gene's germline CDR1 is KGHSH and CDR2 LQKENI. V gave up 2 bases and J gave up 4 bases, with 14 bases separating them. The length of the CDR3 is 15 residues. The CDR3 sequence is CASSPDSQGSYGYTF. CDR3 nucleotide sequence: TGTGCCAGCTCACCAGACAGCCAGGGAAGCTATGGCTACACCTTC.

The chain has TRBV11-2 and TRBJ1-5; no firm D call. Trimming removed 1 base from V and 7 bases from J, with 14 bases in between. Germline loops: CDR1 SGHAT, CDR2 FQNNGV. CDR3 length: 15 amino acids. The chain's CDR3 is CASSLGSGVGQPQHF. CDR3 in DNA: TGTGCCAGCAGCTTAGGTTCCGGGGTAGGCCAGCCCCAGCATTTT. The entire variable domain, with the rest obtained from reference TRBV11-2 and TRBJ1-5, is as follows: EAGVAQSPRYKIIEKRQSVAFWCNPISGHATLYWYQQILGQGPKLLIQFQNNGVVDDSQLPKDRFSAERLKGVDSTLKIQPAKLEDSAVYLCASSLGSGVGQPQHFGDGTRLSIL.

This chain links TRBV18 with TRBJ2-1; 8 bases map to TRBD1. V dropped 4 bases and J dropped 7; count of bases not matched to a gene: 9. Germline CDR1 KGHSH, CDR2 LQKENI. CDR3 length: 15 residues. The DNA for the CDR3 is TGTGCCAGCTCACAATCGACAGGGGTAAGGAATGAGCAGTTCTTC. Its protein is CASSQSTGVRNEQFF.

This chain joins TRBV27 and TRBJ2-7, with 8 bases fitting TRBD1. Losses at the gene ends were 2 bases for V and 4 bases for J; bases not matched to a gene: 7. Per the germline V gene, CDR1 is MNHEY and CDR2 is SMNVEV (reference sequence). The length of the CDR3 is 15 residues. CDR3 protein: CASSLRAGGGYEQYF. The CDR3 DNA sequence: TGTGCCAGCAGTTTAAGGGCAGGGGGCGGGTACGAGCAGTACTTC.